These T cell receptor beta chains were read from a single sample in a study of beta chain features in type 1 diabetes. TCRdb's copy holds only in-frame clones and misses some; the assay was immunoSEQ multiplex PCR. Of some 700,000 clones in the sample, roughly 13% are singletons; the top ten hold approximately 0.021%. Input material: naive CD4+ T cells from blood. These receptors originate from a man aged 18 to 30 with type 1 diabetes. Each CDR3 is given with its conserved first and last residue. D genes are given only for firm matches. A row's size may be missing; if present it is once, few, many or a size class.

>12|TRBV7-9|.|TRBJ2-1|.
CASSLTPNEQFF
TGTGCCAGCAGCTTAACTCCTAATGAGCAGTTCTTC
>12|TRBV18|.|TRBJ2-7|few
CASSPLRGEQYF
TGTGCCAGCTCACCACTTCGGGGCGAGCAGTACTTC
>15|TRBV5-1|.|TRBJ2-6|few
CASEESGSGANVLTF
TGCGCCAGCGAAGAAAGTGGCTCTGGGGCCAACGTCCTGACTTTC
>13|TRBV6-6|.|TRBJ2-4|.
CASNPRGADIQYF
TGTGCCAGCAACCCACGGGGAGCTGACATTCAGTACTTC
>13|TRBV30|.|TRBJ2-3|.
CAWNREREDTQYF
TGTGCCTGGAATAGGGAGAGGGAGGATACGCAGTATTTT
>15|TRBV19|.|TRBJ2-1|.
CASSIAGTDYNEQFF
TGTGCCAGTAGTATAGCTGGGACGGATTACAATGAGCAGTTCTTC
>14|TRBV28|.|TRBJ2-7|few
CASSPPGGMDEQYF
TGTGCCAGCAGCCCCCCAGGAGGGATGGACGAGCAGTACTTC
>15|TRBV7-9|.|TRBJ1-1|.
CASSLDSQGVTEAFF
TGTGCCAGCAGCCTCGACAGCCAGGGTGTCACTGAAGCTTTCTTT
>14|TRBV9|.|TRBJ1-3|few
CASSVQSSGNTIYF
TGTGCCAGCAGCGTACAGAGCTCTGGAAACACCATATATTTT
>15|TRBV30|TRBD2|TRBJ2-3|few
CAWTGGSGGPDTQYF
TGTGCCTGGACCGGGGGTAGCGGGGGGCCAGATACGCAGTATTTT
>14|TRBV30|.|TRBJ1-2|.
CAWRTGALEGGYTF
TGTGCCTGGAGGACGGGAGCTTTAGAAGGGGGCTACACCTTC